Given below is one T cell receptor (beta chain) in context. As yet, its antigen is unknown. This sample was taken from a study of cytomegalovirus exposure and HLA in healthy donors. The CDR3 covers 16 residues. With 3 bases removed from V and 5 bases from J, the gap between germline ends came to 18 bases. Germline values: CDR1 LNHDA, CDR2 SQIVND (reference sequence). Study findings and constraints: Another analysis was done later, and it associated roughly 15,000 TCR beta sequences with HLA alleles at 0.05 false discovery rate.

The study ran its PCR with 60 Vbeta and 13 Jbeta primers. Profiled with immunoSEQ multiplex PCR; TCRdb holds only in-frame clones, not every one. This repertoire shows 150,000 to 200,000 clones, roughly 85% found once; its top ten account for roughly 1.5%. The chain joins TRBV19 to TRBJ2-3; D possibly corresponds to TRBD1 (6 bases). The receptor was isolated from a woman aged 18 to 35 in good health and CMV-seronegative. Sequenced input: PBMCs. The CDR3 nucleotides read TGTGCCAGTAGTATGAAGGGCAGGGGCTGGGAAGATACGCAGTATTTT. This gives the protein CASSMKGRGWEDTQYF.